Listed below are T cell receptor beta chains from one sample, sequenced in a study of control samples from healthy donors and cancer patients. Only in-frame clones appear in the TCRdb table, and some are missing; sequencing was by immunoSEQ multiplex PCR. The profile shows 75,000 to 90,000 clones, roughly 90% of them singletons. The sequenced sample was blood. The receptors were sampled from a middle-aged man in good health. Both conserved end residues are part of each CDR3. The D gene is left open where the match is weak. Clone size, where shown, is once, few, many, or a class for clones that have expanded.

cdr3_nt cdr3_aa clone_size v_call d_call j_call
TGTGCCAGCAGCCCACAGGATACGGGTTATGGCTACACCTTC CASSPQDTGYGYTF NA TRBV6-5 NA TRBJ1-2
TGTGCCAGCAGTTTATTTAGGGGCGCCGGGGAGCTGTTTTTT CASSLFRGAGELFF NA TRBV27 NA TRBJ2-2
TGCGCCAGCAGCCAAGTTATTGGGACAGTTCACACTGAAGCTTTCTTT CASSQVIGTVHTEAFF NA TRBV4-3 TRBD1 TRBJ1-1
TGTGCCAGCAGCTACATGGGACAGCTTGAAGCTTTCTTT CASSYMGQLEAFF once TRBV5-4 TRBD1 TRBJ1-1
TGCAGCGTTGAAGGGTGGGAAGAGACCCAGTACTTC CSVEGWEETQYF NA TRBV29-1 NA TRBJ2-5
TGTGCCAGCAGTTACACCCCACAGGGGAGTGAACAGCCCCAGCATTTT CASSYTPQGSEQPQHF NA TRBV6-2/TRBV6-3 TRBD1 TRBJ1-5
TGTGCCAGCTGTGACCCTGTGAGACCCCTCCACTTT CASCDPVRPLHF NA TRBV6-1 NA TRBJ1-6
TGTGCCTGGAGTTCTACTAGCGTCCAAGAGACCCAGTACTTC CAWSSTSVQETQYF NA TRBV30 TRBD2 TRBJ2-5
TGTGCCAGCAGCCCTGGGGTGGGCGCGAACACCGGGGAGCTGTTTTTT CASSPGVGANTGELFF once TRBV6-4 NA TRBJ2-2
TGTGCCAGCAGCGGGGGAGTTGCGGAATCCTACGGGCAGTACTTC CASSGGVAESYGQYF NA TRBV7-2 NA TRBJ2-7
TGTGCCAGCAGCTTAGGTGGGCAGCCCTATGAAGCTTTCTTT CASSLGGQPYEAFF NA TRBV7-2 NA TRBJ1-1
TGTGCCAGCACCCAAATGGGGGGGCAAGGCTATGGCTACACCTTC CASTQMGGQGYGYTF NA TRBV6-5 NA TRBJ1-2
TGCGCCAGCGTCTTGGGGGCCGGAGATACGCAGTATTTT CASVLGAGDTQYF NA TRBV5-1 NA TRBJ2-3
TGTGCCAGCAGCCAAGTAGGAAACGAACTGTTTTTT CASSQVGNELFF NA TRBV4-2 NA TRBJ1-4
TGTGCCAGCCCCAAAGGGGATCGGGGCGGGGCCTTTACAGATACGCAGTATTTT CASPKGDRGGAFTDTQYF once TRBV21-1 NA TRBJ2-3
TGTGCCAGCAGCCCGGACTACTTCGAGCAGTACTTC CASSPDYFEQYF NA TRBV7-9 NA TRBJ2-7
TGTGCCAGCAGTTATAACTGGGAAAACACTGAAGCTTTCTTT CASSYNWENTEAFF NA TRBV6-5 NA TRBJ1-1
TGCAGCGTTGAAGAATCTAGGACCCCCTACGAGCAGTACTTC CSVEESRTPYEQYF NA TRBV29-1 NA TRBJ2-7
TGTGCCAGCAGCCGAGTAGCGGAAAATGGGTTCGAGCAGTACTTC CASSRVAENGFEQYF NA TRBV9 NA TRBJ2-7
TGTGCCACCAGCTCCCGGGTGGGGTTGAGTCAGCCCCAGCATTTT CATSSRVGLSQPQHF NA TRBV15 NA TRBJ1-5
TGTGCCAGCAGTTTCGGAAGACAGGGGGGTTCCTACGAGCAGTACTTC CASSFGRQGGSYEQYF once TRBV2 TRBD1 TRBJ2-7
TGTGCCAGCAGGACCGGGCCCACCGGCTACACCTTC CASRTGPTGYTF NA TRBV2 NA TRBJ1-2
TGTGCCAGCAGTGACAGGGACACCGGGGAGCTGTTTTTT CASSDRDTGELFF few TRBV6-4 NA TRBJ2-2
TGTGCCAGCAGCTACAGGGAAGGAAACTATGGCTACACCTTC CASSYREGNYGYTF NA TRBV27 NA TRBJ1-2
TGTGCCAGCAGCTTGCCAGGGACAGGGGATAAGTACAATGAGCAGTTCTTC CASSLPGTGDKYNEQFF NA TRBV7-9 TRBD1 TRBJ2-1
TGTGCCAGCAGCTTAGATCGCATCGGGTCCTACGAGCAGTACTTC CASSLDRIGSYEQYF NA TRBV11-2 NA TRBJ2-7
TGTGCCAGTAGTTCTAGACAGGGTTTAGACACTGAAGCTTTCTTT CASSSRQGLDTEAFF NA TRBV19 TRBD1 TRBJ1-1
TGTGCCAGCTCACCGCGGACAGCGCAAGAGACCCAGTACTTC CASSPRTAQETQYF NA TRBV18 NA TRBJ2-5
TGTGCCAGCAGCATATCTAGCGGGGTACAAGAGACCCAGTACTTC CASSISSGVQETQYF NA TRBV2 TRBD2 TRBJ2-5
TGTGCCAGCAGCCCCCCCCGGCGGCGCCTCAGTTTTGATACGCAGTATTTT CASSPPRRRLSFDTQYF NA TRBV21-1 NA TRBJ2-3
TGTGCCAGCAGCCCCGGGACAGGGGTTTTACATACTGAAGCTTTCTTT CASSPGTGVLHTEAFF NA TRBV3-1/TRBV3-2 TRBD1 TRBJ1-1
TGTGCCAGCAGCCTTAGTGGCCGGGGACAGATGCGTTTC CASSLSGRGQMRF NA TRBV7-9 TRBD1 TRBJ2-7
TGTGCCAGCAGCTCCACCGGGACAGTCAATCAGCCCCAGCATTTT CASSSTGTVNQPQHF NA TRBV11-2 TRBD1 TRBJ1-5
TGCGCCAGCAGGCCCGGGACAGCTAGCACAGATACGCAGTATTTT CASRPGTASTDTQYF NA TRBV5-1 TRBD1 TRBJ2-3
TGTGCCAGCAGCTTAGTTACCGTTAGGAGCGGCTACACCTTC CASSLVTVRSGYTF NA TRBV11-2 NA TRBJ1-2
TGTGCCAGCAGCCCCCGGGAGGGCAGAATTAATGAAAAACTGTTTTTT CASSPREGRINEKLFF NA TRBV9 NA TRBJ1-4
TGTGCCAGCAGTGATGCGCGATTCACTGAAGCTTTCTTT CASSDARFTEAFF once TRBV2 NA TRBJ1-1
TGTGCCAGCTCACCACCGGGGCCCCCAGGGTTCAATGAGCAGTTCTTC CASSPPGPPGFNEQFF NA TRBV18 NA TRBJ2-1
TGTGCCAGCAGCTTAGCGATTACCCTAGCAGAACCCTACGAGCAGTACTTC CASSLAITLAEPYEQYF NA TRBV7-2 NA TRBJ2-7
TGTGCCAGCAGCGTAGTACAGGGCAGTGGTGAGCAGTTCTTC CASSVVQGSGEQFF NA TRBV9 NA TRBJ2-1
TGTGCCAGCAGTTACTCGTTGCAGCCCTATGGCTACACCTTC CASSYSLQPYGYTF NA TRBV6-5 NA TRBJ1-2
TGTGCCAGCAGTGCTAGACGGGCAGATACGCAGTATTTT CASSARRADTQYF NA TRBV25-1 NA TRBJ2-3
TGTGCCAGTAGTATACCATCGGGACAGGGTAGGGATGAGCAGTTCTTC CASSIPSGQGRDEQFF NA TRBV19 TRBD1 TRBJ2-1
TGTGCCAGCAGCGTAGGCAATAGCGGGGCCCAAGAGACCCAGTACTTC CASSVGNSGAQETQYF NA TRBV9 TRBD2 TRBJ2-5
TGTGCCAGCAGCGTAGCGAGCACTGAAGCTTTCTTT CASSVASTEAFF NA TRBV9 NA TRBJ1-1
TGCGCCAGCAGGTATCAGCCCCAGCATTTT CASRYQPQHF NA TRBV10-1 NA TRBJ1-5
TGTGCCAGCAGCTCTATCGACAGGGGTCCCGATACAGATACGCAGTATTTT CASSSIDRGPDTDTQYF NA TRBV7-9 TRBD1 TRBJ2-3
TGTGCCAGCAGTGTTGCCGGGGGGGGGAATTCACCCCTCCACTTT CASSVAGGGNSPLHF NA TRBV2 NA TRBJ1-6
TGTGCCAGCGGGCAGGGGGCGGTTCAGCCCCAGCATTTT CASGQGAVQPQHF NA TRBV2 TRBD1 TRBJ1-5
TGTGCCAGCAGCTATCAGGGTGCCAATCAGCCCCAGCATTTT CASSYQGANQPQHF once TRBV7-2 NA TRBJ1-5
TGTGCCAGCAGCCAAGATTTGGCTCAAGATACGCAGTATTTT CASSQDLAQDTQYF few TRBV14 NA TRBJ2-3
TGTGCCAGCAGCCCGTGGACAGGGGCTATCTCCTACGAGCAGTACTTC CASSPWTGAISYEQYF NA TRBV9 TRBD1 TRBJ2-7
TGTGCCAGCAGCGTAGCGGCGGACTACTCTGGAAACACCATATATTTT CASSVAADYSGNTIYF NA TRBV9 NA TRBJ1-3
TGTGCCAGCAGTGAAGCCGGGACGGCGTTCGGCGAGCAGTACTTC CASSEAGTAFGEQYF NA TRBV6-1 NA TRBJ2-7
TGTGCCACCAGCCCTTACCAACAGGGGAATCAGTTCTTC CATSPYQQGNQFF NA TRBV15 TRBD1 TRBJ2-1
TGTGCCAGCAGCTTGGACCCCCTTAACTATGGCTACACCTTC CASSLDPLNYGYTF NA TRBV5-4 NA TRBJ1-2
TGTGCCAGCAGCTACCTCCACGAAGCTTTCTTT CASSYLHEAFF NA TRBV7-2 NA TRBJ1-1
TGTGCCAGCAGTTCCCCCGCGGGATCAAACTATGGCTACACCTTC CASSSPAGSNYGYTF medium-sized TRBV6-2/TRBV6-3 NA TRBJ1-2
TGTGCCAGCAGCCGCCAGCCGGGACAGCAAGAGACCCAGTACTTC CASSRQPGQQETQYF NA TRBV7-6 TRBD1 TRBJ2-5